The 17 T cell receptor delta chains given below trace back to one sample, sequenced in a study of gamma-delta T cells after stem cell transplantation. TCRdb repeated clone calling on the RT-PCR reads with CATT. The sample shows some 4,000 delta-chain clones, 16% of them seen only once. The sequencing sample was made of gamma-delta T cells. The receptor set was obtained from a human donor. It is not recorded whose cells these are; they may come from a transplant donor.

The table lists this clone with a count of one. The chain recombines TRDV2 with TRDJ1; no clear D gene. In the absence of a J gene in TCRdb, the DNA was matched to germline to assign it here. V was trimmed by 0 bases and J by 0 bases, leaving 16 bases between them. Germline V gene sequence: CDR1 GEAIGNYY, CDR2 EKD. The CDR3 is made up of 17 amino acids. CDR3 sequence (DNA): TGTGCCTGTGACACCGCGCGCGGACGGGCGTACACCGATAAACTCATCTTT. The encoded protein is CACDTARGRAYTDKLIF.

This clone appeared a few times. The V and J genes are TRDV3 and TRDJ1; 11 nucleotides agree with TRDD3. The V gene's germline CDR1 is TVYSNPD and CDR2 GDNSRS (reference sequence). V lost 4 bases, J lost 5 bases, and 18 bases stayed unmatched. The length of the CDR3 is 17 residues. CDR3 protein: CASHHVRPGGYRDKLIF. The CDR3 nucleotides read TGTGCCTCTCACCACGTACGCCCTGGGGGATACAGGGATAAACTCATCTTT. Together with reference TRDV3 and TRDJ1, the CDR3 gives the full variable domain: CDKVTQSSPDQTVASGSEVVLLCTYDTVYSNPDLFWYRIRPDYSFQFVFYGDNSRSEGADFTQGRFSVKHILTQKAFHLVISPVRTEDSATYYCASHHVRPGGYRDKLIFGKGTRVTVEP.

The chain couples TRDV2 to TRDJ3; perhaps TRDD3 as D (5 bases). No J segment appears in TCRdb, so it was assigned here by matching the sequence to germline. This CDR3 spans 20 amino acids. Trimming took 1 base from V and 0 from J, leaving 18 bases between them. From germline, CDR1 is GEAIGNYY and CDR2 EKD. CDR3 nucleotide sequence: TGTGCCTGTGACACGGCAAGGGTGGATAAAAGCTCCTGGGACACCCGACAGATGTTTTTC. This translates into CACDTARVDKSSWDTRQMFF.

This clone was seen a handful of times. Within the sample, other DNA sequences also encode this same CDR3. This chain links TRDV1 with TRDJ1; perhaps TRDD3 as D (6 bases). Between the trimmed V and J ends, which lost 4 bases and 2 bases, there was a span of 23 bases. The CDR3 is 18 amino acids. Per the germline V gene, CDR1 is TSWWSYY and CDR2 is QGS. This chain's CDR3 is CALGARIPVLGDTDKLIF. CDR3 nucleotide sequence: TGTGCTCTTGGGGCACGAATTCCAGTACTGGGAGATACCGATAAACTCATCTTT.

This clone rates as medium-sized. The CDR3 bases are TGTGCTCTTGGGGGCTATGTGCGAGTTTGGGGGGATACGAAGTTGAAACTCATCTTT. Its translation is CALGGYVRVWGDTKLKLIF. The chain combines TRDV1 with TRDJ1, with TRDD3 matching over 10 bases. V lost 4 bases to trimming and J lost 8 bases; unmatched junction nucleotides: 22. The germline V gene encodes CDR1 TSWWSYY and CDR2 QGS. The length of the CDR3 is 19 residues.

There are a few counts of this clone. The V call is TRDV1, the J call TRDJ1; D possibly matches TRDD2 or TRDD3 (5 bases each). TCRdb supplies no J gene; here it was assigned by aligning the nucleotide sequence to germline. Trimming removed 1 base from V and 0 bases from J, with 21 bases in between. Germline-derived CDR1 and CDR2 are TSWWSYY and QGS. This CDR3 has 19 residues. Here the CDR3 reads CALGEPVAYGGGDTDKLIF. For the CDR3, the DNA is TGTGCTCTTGGGGAACCGGTCGCCTACGGCGGGGGGGACACCGATAAACTCATCTTT.

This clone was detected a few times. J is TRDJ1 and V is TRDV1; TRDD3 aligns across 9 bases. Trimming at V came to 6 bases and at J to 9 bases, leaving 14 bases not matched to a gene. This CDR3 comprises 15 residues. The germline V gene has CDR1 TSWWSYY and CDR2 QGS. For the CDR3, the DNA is TGTGCTCTTGGCTTAAGGGTGAGGGGGATACCTGAACTCATCTTT. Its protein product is CALGLRVRGIPELIF.

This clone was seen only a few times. The CDR3 here is CALGETPPSRRGIPLVGTDKLIF. DNA of the CDR3: TGTGCTCTTGGGGAAACTCCCCCTTCCCGGCGAGGGATACCACTTGTAGGCACCGATAAACTCATCTTT. The chain combines TRDV1 with TRDJ1; tentative D call: TRDD3 (7 bases). Trimming cost V 2 bases and J 1 base, with 35 bases left between them. CDR3 size: 23 residues. Germline V gene data show CDR1 as TSWWSYY and CDR2 as QGS.

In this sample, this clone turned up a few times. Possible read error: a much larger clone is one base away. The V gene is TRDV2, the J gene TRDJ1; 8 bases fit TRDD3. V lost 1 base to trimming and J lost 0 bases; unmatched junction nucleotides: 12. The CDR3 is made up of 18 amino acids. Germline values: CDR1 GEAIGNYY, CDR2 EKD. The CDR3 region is CACDTGYWGDRYTDKLIF. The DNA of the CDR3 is TGTGCCTGTGACACGGGGTACTGGGGGGACCGGTACACCGATAAACTCATCTTT.

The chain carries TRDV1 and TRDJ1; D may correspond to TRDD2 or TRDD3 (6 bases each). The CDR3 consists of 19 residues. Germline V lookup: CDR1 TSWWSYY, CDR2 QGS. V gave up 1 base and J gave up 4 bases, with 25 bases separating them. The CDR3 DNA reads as TGTGCTCTTGGGGAACGGGGGCTTCCTCCCATCTGGGGCCTCGATAAACTCATCTTT. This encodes CALGERGLPPIWGLDKLIF.

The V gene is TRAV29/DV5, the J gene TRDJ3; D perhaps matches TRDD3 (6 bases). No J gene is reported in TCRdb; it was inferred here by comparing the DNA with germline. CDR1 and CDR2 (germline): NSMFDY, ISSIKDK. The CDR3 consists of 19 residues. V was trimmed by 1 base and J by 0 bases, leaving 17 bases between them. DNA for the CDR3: TGTGCAGCAAGCCGAAATTACTGGGTGAGCTCCTGGGACACCCGACAGATGTTTTTC. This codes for CAASRNYWVSSWDTRQMFF.

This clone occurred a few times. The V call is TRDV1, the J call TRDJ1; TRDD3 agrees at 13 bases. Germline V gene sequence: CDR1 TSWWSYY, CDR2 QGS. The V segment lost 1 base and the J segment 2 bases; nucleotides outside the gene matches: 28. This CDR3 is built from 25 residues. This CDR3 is CALGEQRPTLPPGLLGDTRTDKLIF. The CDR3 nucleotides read TGTGCTCTTGGGGAACAAAGGCCGACACTTCCTCCCGGGCTACTGGGGGATACGCGTACCGATAAACTCATCTTT.

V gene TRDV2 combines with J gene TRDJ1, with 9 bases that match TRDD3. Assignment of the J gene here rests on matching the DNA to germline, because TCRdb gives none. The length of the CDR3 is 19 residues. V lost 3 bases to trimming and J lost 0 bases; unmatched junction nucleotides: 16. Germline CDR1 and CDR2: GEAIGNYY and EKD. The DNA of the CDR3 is TGTGCCTGTGACTCAAGGGGACTGGGGGAGGCCCCGTACACCGATAAACTCATCTTT. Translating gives CACDSRGLGEAPYTDKLIF.

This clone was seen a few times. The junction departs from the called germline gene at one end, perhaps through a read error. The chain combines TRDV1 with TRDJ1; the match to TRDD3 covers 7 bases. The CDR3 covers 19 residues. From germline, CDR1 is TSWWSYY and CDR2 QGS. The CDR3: CALGSKTGGGGPDTDKPIF. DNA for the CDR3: TGTGCTCTTGGTTCTAAGACTGGTGGTGGGGGACCCGACACCGATAAACCCATCTTT.

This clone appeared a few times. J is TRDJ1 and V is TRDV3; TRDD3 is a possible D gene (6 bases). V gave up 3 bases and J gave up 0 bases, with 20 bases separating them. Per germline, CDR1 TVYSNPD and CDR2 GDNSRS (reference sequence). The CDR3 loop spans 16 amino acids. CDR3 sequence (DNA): TGTGCCTTCCATAGCTCCTGGGGCGGATACACCGATAAACTCATCTTT. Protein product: CAFHSSWGGYTDKLIF.

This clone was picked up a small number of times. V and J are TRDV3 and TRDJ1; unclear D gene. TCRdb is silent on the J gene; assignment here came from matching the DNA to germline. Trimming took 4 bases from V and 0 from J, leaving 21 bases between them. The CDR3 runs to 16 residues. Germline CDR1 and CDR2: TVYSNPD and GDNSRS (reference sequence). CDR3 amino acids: CASRCGRDPYTDKLIF. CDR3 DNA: TGTGCCTCTCGGTGCGGGAGGGACCCGTACACCGATAAACTCATCTTT.

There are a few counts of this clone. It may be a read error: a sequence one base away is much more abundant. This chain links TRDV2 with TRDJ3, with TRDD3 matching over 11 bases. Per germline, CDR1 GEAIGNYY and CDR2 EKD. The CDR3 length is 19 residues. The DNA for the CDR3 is TGTGCCTGTGCCTCTGTACTGGGGGATAGTTCCTTGGACACCCGACAGATGTTTTTC. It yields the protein CACASVLGDSSLDTRQMFF.